The rows below give T cell receptor beta chains drawn from one sample of a study of shared clonotypes between healthy human individuals. TCRdb keeps only in-frame clones here, not all; method: immunoSEQ multiplex PCR. Among roughly 590,000 clones listed, roughly 95% were seen once. The sequenced material came from naive CD8+ T cells sorted from blood. Source of these receptors: a woman aged 25 to 45 in good health. Both conserved end residues are part of each CDR3.

V gene	CDR3 length	J gene	CDR3 protein
TRBV29-1	15	TRBJ2-7	CSVAFGETHSYEQYF
TRBV5-6	15	TRBJ2-7	CASSFGQTSYYEQYF
TRBV28	14	TRBJ1-2	CASRLGQGAVGYTF
TRBV9	11	TRBJ1-2	CASLGHYGYTF
TRBV28	16	TRBJ1-5	CASSYVRVYSNQPQHF
TRBV5-5	13	TRBJ1-5	CASSLSQHQPQHF
TRBV27	15	TRBJ1-2	CASSLGGPLHYGYTF
TRBV19	16	TRBJ1-1	CASSTPTGHMNTEAFF
TRBV19	15	TRBJ2-7	CASSVTGTESYEQYF
TRBV2	14	TRBJ1-2	CASASFGAAYGYTF
TRBV7-8	15	TRBJ2-2	CASSLGTATTGELFF
TRBV2	19	TRBJ2-2	CASSDPGLAGSRRTGELFF
TRBV11-3	14	TRBJ1-1	CASSLNRGDTEAFF
TRBV10-1	15	TRBJ2-2	CASSPAGSNTGELFF
TRBV7-9	11	TRBJ1-1	CASGAGTEAFF
TRBV11-3	16	TRBJ2-7	CASSLYPGGPRYEQYF
TRBV5-1	14	TRBJ2-1	CASSLDLSYNEQFF
TRBV27	13	TRBJ1-1	CASSFQENTEAFF
TRBV28	15	TRBJ1-1	CASLGRWGVNTEAFF
TRBV10-2	13	TRBJ2-7	CASRNRGTYEQYF
TRBV27	14	TRBJ2-7	CASSPGASSYEQYF
TRBV6-5	15	TRBJ2-1	CASSPGTSTFSEQFF
TRBV6-5	15	TRBJ2-3	CASSYSTVNTDTQYF
TRBV6-5	14	TRBJ2-7	CASSLGGVSYEQYF
TRBV4-1	14	TRBJ2-2	CASSGVRSGGELFF
TRBV7-8	14	TRBJ2-7	CASSARTRLDEQYF
TRBV29-1	13	TRBJ1-2	CSVDNGGGYGYTF
TRBV13	12	TRBJ2-7	CASSSRSREQYF
TRBV4-2	21	TRBJ2-1	CASSQDRVTSGRAIKYNEQFF
TRBV7-9	14	TRBJ2-1	CASSLASGENEQFF
TRBV13	16	TRBJ2-7	CASSIRTSGRAYEQYF
TRBV29-1	10	TRBJ2-5	CSVGLPEEYF
TRBV18	15	TRBJ2-1	CASSPGVTVYNEQFF
TRBV5-1	15	TRBJ1-6	CASSLELAYNSPLHF
TRBV29-1	15	TRBJ2-7	CSVEAGGTDPYEQYF
TRBV6-5	14	TRBJ1-2	CASSGQGFEDGYTF
TRBV7-7	15	TRBJ2-5	CASSFEGDFPETQYF
TRBV2	15	TRBJ2-7	CASGRVLAGGYEQYF
TRBV28	15	TRBJ2-7	CASSKTRDRVYEQYF
TRBV5-1	16	TRBJ2-1	CASSLELGKAGVEQFF
TRBV27	15	TRBJ2-7	CASRPPGQETYEQYF